This is a list of T cell receptor beta chains from one sample in a study of CD8+ T cells in alopecia areata. TCRdb's table, derived via immunoSEQ multiplex PCR, lists solely in-frame clones and lacks some. Of about 97,000 clones in the sample, around 38% were seen once. The sequenced material came from CD4+ T cells sorted from blood. These receptors all stem from a human donor with alopecia areata. Both conserved end residues are part of each CDR3. The D gene is left open where the match is weak. Some rows mark clone size as missing; the rest say once, few, many or name a class of expanded clone.

abundance,v_gene,j_gene,d_gene,CDR3aa,CDR3nt
-,TRBV5-4,TRBJ2-2,-,CASSPAFRSTGELFF,TGTGCCAGCAGCCCTGCTTTCAGGAGCACCGGGGAGCTGTTTTTT
-,TRBV30,TRBJ2-7,-,CAWSRQSYEQYF,TGTGCCTGGAGTAGACAGTCCTACGAGCAGTACTTC
-,TRBV11-3,TRBJ2-1,TRBD1,CASSLRPGQDNEQFF,TGTGCCAGCAGCTTACGGCCGGGACAGGACAATGAGCAGTTCTTC
few,TRBV29-1,TRBJ2-1,TRBD2,CSVTFGWGLAVRNEQFF,TGCAGCGTCACCTTCGGTTGGGGACTAGCGGTCCGCAATGAGCAGTTCTTC
few,TRBV28,TRBJ2-5,-,CASSNLFGGVETQYF,TGTGCCAGCAGTAACCTTTTTGGGGGAGTGGAGACCCAGTACTTC
many,TRBV30,TRBJ2-5,-,CAWSRRGGETQYF,TGTGCCTGGAGTCGCAGGGGAGGAGAGACCCAGTACTTC
few,TRBV19,TRBJ1-5,TRBD1,CASSKDRGSNQPQHF,TGTGCCAGTAGTAAGGACAGGGGGAGCAATCAGCCCCAGCATTTT
once,TRBV5-1,TRBJ2-3,TRBD1,CASSWDRGTDTQYF,TGCGCCAGCAGCTGGGACAGGGGAACAGATACGCAGTATTTT
-,TRBV10-3,TRBJ2-1,-,CAISERAGNENEQFF,TGTGCCATCAGTGAGAGGGCAGGTAACGAAAATGAGCAGTTCTTC
few,TRBV28,TRBJ1-2,-,CASSLPQGNYGYTF,TGTGCCAGCAGTTTGCCCCAGGGCAACTATGGCTACACCTTC
-,TRBV27,TRBJ2-3,TRBD1,CASSGTGSTDTQYF,TGTGCCAGCAGTGGGACAGGGTCTACAGATACGCAGTATTTT
few,TRBV7-9,TRBJ1-1,-,CASSLSWTEAFF,TGTGCCAGCAGCTTAAGTTGGACTGAAGCTTTCTTT
few,TRBV4-1,TRBJ2-2,-,CASSQVLLLIANTGELFF,TGCGCCAGCAGCCAAGTATTACTGCTCATCGCGAACACCGGGGAGCTGTTTTTT
-,TRBV20-1,TRBJ1-2,TRBD1,CSAGTGHGYTF,TGCAGTGCCGGGACAGGGCATGGCTACACCTTC
-,TRBV11-1,TRBJ2-1,-,CASSLSNEQFF,TGTGCCAGCAGCCTTAGTAATGAGCAGTTCTTC
-,TRBV28,TRBJ2-7,-,CASTTGLTYEQYF,TGTGCCAGTACAACGGGCCTCACCTACGAGCAGTACTTC
-,TRBV28,TRBJ2-3,-,CASSLQGLLQRYTDTQYF,TGTGCCAGCAGTTTACAGGGCCTCCTCCAAAGGTACACAGATACGCAGTATTTT
-,TRBV30,TRBJ1-6,-,CAWSGRTRHNSPLHF,TGTGCCTGGAGTGGTCGGACACGGCATAATTCACCCCTCCACTTT
-,TRBV7-9,TRBJ2-7,-,CASSSPTGRSYEQYF,TGTGCCAGCAGCAGTCCCACAGGGAGGTCCTACGAGCAGTACTTC
-,TRBV9,TRBJ1-2,-,CASSRGGYTF,TGTGCCAGCAGCCGGGGTGGCTACACCTTC
-,TRBV5-1,TRBJ2-1,-,CASSLASSHNEQFF,TGCGCCAGCAGCTTGGCCTCTTCCCACAATGAGCAGTTCTTC
few,TRBV19,TRBJ2-1,-,CASSNRLAYGIHEQFF,TGTGCCAGTAGTAACCGGCTAGCGTACGGGATACATGAGCAGTTCTTC
few,TRBV7-9,TRBJ1-1,-,CASSSRAVNTEAFF,TGTGCCAGCAGCTCGAGGGCCGTGAACACTGAAGCTTTCTTT
-,TRBV9,TRBJ2-5,TRBD2,CASSVSGTTPETQYF,TGTGCCAGCAGCGTTTCGGGGACTACACCGGAGACCCAGTACTTC
-,TRBV5-1,TRBJ2-1,TRBD1,CASSSGQGVNYNEQFF,TGCGCCAGCAGCTCGGGACAGGGGGTGAATTACAATGAGCAGTTCTTC